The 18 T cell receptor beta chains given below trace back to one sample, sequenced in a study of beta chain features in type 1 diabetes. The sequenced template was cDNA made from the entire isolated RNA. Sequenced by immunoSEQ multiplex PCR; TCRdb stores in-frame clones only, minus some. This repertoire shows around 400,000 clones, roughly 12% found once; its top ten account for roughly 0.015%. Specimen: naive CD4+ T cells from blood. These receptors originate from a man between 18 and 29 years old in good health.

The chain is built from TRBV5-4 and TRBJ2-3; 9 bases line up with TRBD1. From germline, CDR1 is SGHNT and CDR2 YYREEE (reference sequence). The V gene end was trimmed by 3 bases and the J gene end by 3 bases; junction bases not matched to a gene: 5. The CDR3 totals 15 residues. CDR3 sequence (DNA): TGTGCCAGCAGCTGGGGGGACAGGGTAACAGATACGCAGTATTTT. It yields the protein CASSWGDRVTDTQYF.

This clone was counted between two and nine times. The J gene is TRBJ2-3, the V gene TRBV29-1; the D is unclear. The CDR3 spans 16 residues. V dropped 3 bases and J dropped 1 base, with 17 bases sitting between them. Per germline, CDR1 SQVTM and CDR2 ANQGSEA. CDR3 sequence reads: CSVDDYASWGTDTQYF. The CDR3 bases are TGCAGCGTTGATGATTACGCTAGTTGGGGCACAGATACGCAGTATTTT.

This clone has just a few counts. CDR3 coding DNA: TGTGCCAGCAGGCAAACACTGGGCGAGAAACTGTTTTTT. This sequence encodes CASRQTLGEKLFF. The chain joins TRBV28 to TRBJ1-4; D remains unclear. The ends were cut back, 6 bases at V and 11 bases at J, with 16 bases in the middle. This CDR3 comprises 13 residues. The germline V gene encodes CDR1 MDHEN and CDR2 SYDVKM.

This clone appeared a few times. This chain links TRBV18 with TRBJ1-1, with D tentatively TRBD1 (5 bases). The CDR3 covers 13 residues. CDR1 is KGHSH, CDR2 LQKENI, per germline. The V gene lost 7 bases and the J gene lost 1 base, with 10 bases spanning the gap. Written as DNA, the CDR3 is TGTGCCAGCTTACAGACAGCGAACACTGAAGCTTTCTTT. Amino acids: CASLQTANTEAFF.

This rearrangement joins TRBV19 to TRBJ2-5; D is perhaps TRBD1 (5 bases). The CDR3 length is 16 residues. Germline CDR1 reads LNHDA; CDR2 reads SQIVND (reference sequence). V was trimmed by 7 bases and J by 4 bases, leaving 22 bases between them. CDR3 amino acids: CASTARALGRGETQYF. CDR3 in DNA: TGTGCCAGTACCGCCCGAGCCTTGGGGCGCGGAGAGACCCAGTACTTC. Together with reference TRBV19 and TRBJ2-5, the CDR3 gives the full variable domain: DGGITQSPKYLFRKEGQNVTLSCEQNLNHDAMYWYRQDPGQGLRLIYYSQIVNDFQKGDIAEGYSVSREKKESFPLTVTSAQKNPTAFYLCASTARALGRGETQYFGPGTRLLVL.

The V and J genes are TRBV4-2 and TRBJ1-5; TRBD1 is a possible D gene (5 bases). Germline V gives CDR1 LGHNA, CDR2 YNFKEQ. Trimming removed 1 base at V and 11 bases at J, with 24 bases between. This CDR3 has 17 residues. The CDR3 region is CASSQVGPGRSIEAQHF. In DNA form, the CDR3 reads TGTGCCAGCAGCCAAGTGGGGCCGGGGAGGTCAATCGAGGCCCAGCATTTT.

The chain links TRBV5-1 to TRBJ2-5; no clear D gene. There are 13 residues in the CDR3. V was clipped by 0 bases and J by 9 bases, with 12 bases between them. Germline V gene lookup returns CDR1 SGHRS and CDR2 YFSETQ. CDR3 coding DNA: TGCGCCAGCAGCTTGGGGGTGACTGCGGCCCAGTACTTC. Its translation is CASSLGVTAAQYF.

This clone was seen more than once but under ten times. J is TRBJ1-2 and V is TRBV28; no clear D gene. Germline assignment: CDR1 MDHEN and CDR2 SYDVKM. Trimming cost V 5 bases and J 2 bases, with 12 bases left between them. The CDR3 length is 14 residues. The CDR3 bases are TGTGCCAGCAGTAGCCCCTCGGGGAACTATGGCTACACCTTC. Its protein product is CASSSPSGNYGYTF.

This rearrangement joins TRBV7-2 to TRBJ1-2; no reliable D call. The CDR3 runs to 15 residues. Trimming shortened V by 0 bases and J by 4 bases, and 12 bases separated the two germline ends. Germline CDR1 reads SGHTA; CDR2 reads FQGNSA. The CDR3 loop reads CASSLAPGLSYGYTF. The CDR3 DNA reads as TGTGCCAGCAGCTTAGCACCGGGGTTGAGCTATGGCTACACCTTC. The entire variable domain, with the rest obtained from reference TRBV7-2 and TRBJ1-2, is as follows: GAGVSQSPSNKVTEKGKDVELRCDPISGHTALYWYRQSLGQGLEFLIYFQGNSAPDKSGLPSDRFSAERTGGSVSTLTIQRTQQEDSAVYLCASSLAPGLSYGYTFGSGTRLTVV.

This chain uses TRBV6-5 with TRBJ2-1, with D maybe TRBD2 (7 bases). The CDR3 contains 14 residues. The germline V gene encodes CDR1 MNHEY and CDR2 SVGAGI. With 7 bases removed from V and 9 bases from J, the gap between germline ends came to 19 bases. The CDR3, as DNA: TGTGCCAGCAAGGGGGGAGGGCAAATCGGTGAGCAGTTCTTC. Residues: CASKGGGQIGEQFF.

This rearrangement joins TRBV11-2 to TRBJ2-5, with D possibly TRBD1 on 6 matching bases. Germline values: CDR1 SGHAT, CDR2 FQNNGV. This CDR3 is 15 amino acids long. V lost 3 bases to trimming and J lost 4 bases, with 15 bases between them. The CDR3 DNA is TGTGCCAGCAGCTTCGTTTTCGGCAGGGGAGAGACCCAGTACTTC. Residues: CASSFVFGRGETQYF.

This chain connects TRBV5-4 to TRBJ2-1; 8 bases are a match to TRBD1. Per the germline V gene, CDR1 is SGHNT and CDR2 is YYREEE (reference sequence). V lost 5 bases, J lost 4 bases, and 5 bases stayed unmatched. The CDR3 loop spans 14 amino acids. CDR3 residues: CASREGQEYNEQFF. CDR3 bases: TGTGCCAGCAGGGAGGGACAGGAGTACAATGAGCAGTTCTTC.

Here the CDR3 reads CASSFTGYGYTF. For the CDR3, the DNA is TGTGCCAGCAGTTTCACAGGCTATGGCTACACCTTC. V is TRBV27 and J is TRBJ1-2, with a tentative D call TRBD1 (5 bases). The V and J ends lost 3 bases and 4 bases respectively, with 6 bases between them. This CDR3 has 12 amino acids. Germline CDR1 reads MNHEY; CDR2 reads SMNVEV (reference sequence).

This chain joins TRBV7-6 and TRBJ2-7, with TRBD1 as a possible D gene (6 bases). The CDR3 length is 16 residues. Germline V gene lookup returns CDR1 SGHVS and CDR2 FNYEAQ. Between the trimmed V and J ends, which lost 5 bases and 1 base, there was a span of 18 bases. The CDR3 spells CASSPFRGHQSYEQYF. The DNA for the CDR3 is TGTGCCAGCAGCCCGTTTAGGGGACACCAATCCTACGAGCAGTACTTC. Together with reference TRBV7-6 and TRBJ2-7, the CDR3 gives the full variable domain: GAGVSQSPRYKVTKRGQDVALRCDPISGHVSLYWYRQALGQGPEFLTYFNYEAQQDKSGLPNDRFSAERPEGSISTLTIQRTEQRDSAMYRCASSPFRGHQSYEQYFGPGTRLTVT.

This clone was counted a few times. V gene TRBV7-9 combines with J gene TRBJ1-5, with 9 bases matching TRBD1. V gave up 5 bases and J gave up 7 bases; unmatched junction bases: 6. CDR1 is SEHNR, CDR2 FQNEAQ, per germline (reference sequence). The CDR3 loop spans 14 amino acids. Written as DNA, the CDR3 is TGTGCCAGCAGCCTAGACAGGGGGGACCAGCCCCAGCATTTT. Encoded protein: CASSLDRGDQPQHF.

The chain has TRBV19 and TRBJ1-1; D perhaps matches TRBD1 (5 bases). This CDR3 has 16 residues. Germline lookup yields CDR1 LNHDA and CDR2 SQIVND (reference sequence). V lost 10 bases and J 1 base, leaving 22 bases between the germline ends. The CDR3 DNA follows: TGTGCCATACGGGGGGGTACGGGGAACGGGAACACTGAAGCTTTCTTT. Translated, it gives CAIRGGTGNGNTEAFF.

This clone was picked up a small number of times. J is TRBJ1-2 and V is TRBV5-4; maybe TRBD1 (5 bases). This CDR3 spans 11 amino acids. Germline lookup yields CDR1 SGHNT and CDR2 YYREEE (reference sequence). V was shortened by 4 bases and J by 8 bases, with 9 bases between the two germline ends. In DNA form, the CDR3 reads TGTGCCAGCAGCGCGGGGGTCGGCTACACCTTC. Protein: CASSAGVGYTF.

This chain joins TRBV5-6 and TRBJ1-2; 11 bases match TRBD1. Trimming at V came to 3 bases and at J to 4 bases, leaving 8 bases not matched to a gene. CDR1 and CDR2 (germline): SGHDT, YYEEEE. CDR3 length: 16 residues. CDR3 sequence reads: CASSWIPGTGGYGYTF. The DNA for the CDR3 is TGTGCCAGCAGCTGGATACCCGGGACAGGGGGCTATGGCTACACCTTC.